This T cell receptor (beta chain) was identified during a study of T-cell memory formation after mild COVID-19. For the study at large: Largely, the TCR clusters proved donor specific. General observations from the study: Prior to infection, memory already included some responding clones, suggesting cross-reactive memory joined. The study found balanced CD4/CD8 in clones contracting day 15 to 85 and a CD4+ lean in later expanders. Mostly located in CM and EM were contracting CD4+ clones, with contracting CD8+ clones located in EMRA.

TCRdb used MiXCR to reprocess the 5' RACE reads, holding one entry per CDR3 protein. The table shows about 90,000 distinct CDR3 sequences, with less than 15% occurring only once. This CDR3 contains 16 residues. The ends were cut back, 4 bases at V and 3 bases at J, with 13 bases in the middle. Germline V lookup: CDR1 SGHVS, CDR2 FNYEAQ. This clonotype was detected ten times or more. Its antigen is unidentified. The chain recombines TRBV7-6 with TRBJ2-6, with D tentatively TRBD1 or TRBD2 (6 bases each). The sequence came from an adult woman who had mild COVID-19 (a few samples of this study predate the infection). Cell type and time point are not known. Material for sequencing was PBMCs or a T cell subset sorted from them (not recorded which). Here the CDR3 DNA reads TGTGCCAGCAGCTCGTTACAGGGAGGTGGGGCCAACGTCCTGACTTTC. This gives the protein CASSSLQGGGANVLTF.